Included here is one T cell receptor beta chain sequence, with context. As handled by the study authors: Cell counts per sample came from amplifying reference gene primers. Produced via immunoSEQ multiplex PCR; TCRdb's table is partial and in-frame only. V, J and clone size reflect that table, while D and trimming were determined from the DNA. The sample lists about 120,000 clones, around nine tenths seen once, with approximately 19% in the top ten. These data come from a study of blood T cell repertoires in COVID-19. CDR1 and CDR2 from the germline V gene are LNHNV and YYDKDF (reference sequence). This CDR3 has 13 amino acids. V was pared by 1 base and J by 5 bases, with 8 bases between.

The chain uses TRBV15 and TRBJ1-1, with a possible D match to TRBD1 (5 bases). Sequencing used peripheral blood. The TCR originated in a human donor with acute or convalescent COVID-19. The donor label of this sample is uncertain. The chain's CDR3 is CATSRVQGTEAFF. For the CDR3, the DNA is TGTGCCACCAGCAGAGTGCAGGGAACTGAAGCTTTCTTT.